These T cell receptor beta chains were read from a single sample in a study of T cell repertoires in cytomegalovirus infection. One entry per CDR3 protein results from TCRdb running MiXCR on the reads. The table has 170,000 or so distinct CDR3 sequences, around 14% seen once. Sequencing was done on a sample of PBMCs. The source is a human donor in good health (CMV status not recorded). Some clones in this sample may be carry-over from other donors' samples. CDR3s include the opening cysteine and the closing phenylalanine or tryptophan. A D gene is named only where the DNA matches it firmly. Not every row has a clone size; where given, it reads once, few, many or a size class.

j_gene | v_gene | d_gene | abundance | CDR3nt | CDR3aa
TRBJ1-3 | TRBV12-3/TRBV12-4 | TRBD1 | many | TGTGCCAGCAGTCCAGGGGGACAGGGCTCTGGAAACACCATATATTTT | CASSPGGQGSGNTIYF
TRBJ2-3 | TRBV7-9 | TRBD2 | few | TGTGCCAGCGAGGGGAGCGGGGCGGCAGATACGCAGTATTTT | CASEGSGAADTQYF
TRBJ2-7 | TRBV7-2 | - | many | TGTGCCAGCAGCCCCACTGGGGCGAGCTTCTACGAGCAGTACTTC | CASSPTGASFYEQYF
TRBJ1-1 | TRBV7-2 | TRBD1 | many | TGTGCCTCGGCGAGACAGGGGAACACTGAAGCTTTCTTT | CASARQGNTEAFF
TRBJ1-1 | TRBV5-1 | - | many | TGCGCCAGCAGCTTGACCCTCCCGAACACTGAAGCTTTCTTT | CASSLTLPNTEAFF
TRBJ2-7 | TRBV19 | TRBD2 | many | TGTGCCAGTAGTATCGAGCAGAGCGGGAGCTCTCTCAAGAACGAGCAGTACTTC | CASSIEQSGSSLKNEQYF
TRBJ2-7 | TRBV4-3 | - | - | TGCGCCAGCAGCCAAGGACACATCTCCTACGAGCAGTACTTC | CASSQGHISYEQYF
TRBJ1-1 | TRBV19 | - | few | TGTGCCACCTCCAGGACAAAGAACACTGAAGCTTTCTTT | CATSRTKNTEAFF
TRBJ2-3 | TRBV28 | TRBD1 | many | TGTGCCAGCAGTTTCGACAGGGATAGCGATACGCAGTATTTT | CASSFDRDSDTQYF
TRBJ2-2 | TRBV5-5 | TRBD2 | few | TGTGCCAGCAGCTTGGCTAGCGGGAGCGTCACCGGGGAGCTGTTTTTT | CASSLASGSVTGELFF
TRBJ2-1 | TRBV6-2/TRBV6-3 | - | few | TGTGCCAGCAGTCGACAGGCCAATGAGCAGTTCTTC | CASSRQANEQFF
TRBJ1-3 | TRBV28 | - | many | TGTGCCAGCAGCGCGTTTATAGCAAATGGAAACACCATATATTTT | CASSAFIANGNTIYF
TRBJ2-3 | TRBV24-1 | TRBD2 | many | TGTGCCACCAGTGCCCGCGGGAGGGGCACAGATACGCAGTATTTT | CATSARGRGTDTQYF
TRBJ2-3 | TRBV24-1 | - | - | TGTGCCACCAGTGATTCGGACTGGGATACGCAGTATTTT | CATSDSDWDTQYF
TRBJ2-7 | TRBV14 | - | few | TGTGCCAGCAGCCATGGGGCAGGTCCAGCCTACGAGCAGTACTTC | CASSHGAGPAYEQYF
TRBJ2-7 | TRBV2 | - | few | TGTGCCAGCTACGGGGGGCTCTACGAGCAGTACTTC | CASYGGLYEQYF
TRBJ2-7 | TRBV7-9 | TRBD2 | many | TGTGCCAGCAGCCCCGATGGACTAGCGGGAGGTCGGGAGCAGTACTTC | CASSPDGLAGGREQYF
TRBJ1-5 | TRBV20-1 | - | few | TGCAGTGCTAGGACCCCCGGGGCAACAAATCAGCCCCAGCATTTT | CSARTPGATNQPQHF
TRBJ1-2 | TRBV3-1 | - | - | TGTGGCAGCAGCCAGGCCCCGGGAGTATCTAACTATGGCTACACCTTC | CGSSQAPGVSNYGYTF
TRBJ1-5 | TRBV7-8 | - | many | TGTGCCAGCAGCTTAGCTACAGGGTTTACCAATCAGCCCCAGCATTTT | CASSLATGFTNQPQHF
TRBJ2-3 | TRBV7-9 | TRBD2 | few | TGTGCCAGCAGCCCGCGGACTAGCCCACAGTATTTT | CASSPRTSPQYF
TRBJ2-4 | TRBV7-2 | TRBD1 | many | TGTGCCAGCAGCACAAGACAGGGGTTGAGCATTCAGTACTTC | CASSTRQGLSIQYF
TRBJ2-6 | TRBV27 | - | many | TGTGCCAGCAGTTTCGGTGGGGCCAACGTCCTGACTTTC | CASSFGGANVLTF
TRBJ1-1 | TRBV3-1 | - | - | TGTGCCAGCAGCCAAGATCCCGTGAACACTGAAGCTTTCTTT | CASSQDPVNTEAFF
TRBJ1-2 | TRBV19 | - | few | TGTGCCAGTAGCCTCGATCGACAGGAAGGCTACACCTTC | CASSLDRQEGYTF
TRBJ2-1 | TRBV19 | TRBD2 | many | TGTGCCAGTAGTATAGAGGCTAGCGGGGGCTATAATGAGCAGTTCTTC | CASSIEASGGYNEQFF
TRBJ1-6 | TRBV7-2 | TRBD1 | many | TGTGCCAGCAGCTCCTACCGGGACAGGGAATCACCCCTCCACTTT | CASSSYRDRESPLHF
TRBJ1-2 | TRBV7-2 | TRBD1 | many | TGTGCCAGCAGCTTAGTCAAGGGGGCGATCGAGGGCTACACCTTC | CASSLVKGAIEGYTF
TRBJ2-5 | TRBV28 | - | - | TGTGCCAGCGGGGTCGGTAGAGAGACCCAGTACTTC | CASGVGRETQYF
TRBJ2-4 | TRBV28 | - | - | TGTGCCAGCAGTTTATTCTCCCCCGGAGCCAAAAACATTCAGTACTTC | CASSLFSPGAKNIQYF
TRBJ2-7 | TRBV2 | - | many | TGTGCCAGCAGTGTCGAACGCGAGCAGTACTTC | CASSVEREQYF
TRBJ1-1 | TRBV7-2 | - | many | TGTGCCAGCAGCTTGCTTCAGGGGTACACTGAAGCTTTCTTT | CASSLLQGYTEAFF
TRBJ1-1 | TRBV27 | - | many | TGTGCCAGCAGTTTATCATTTAGGGACACAACGAAAGCTTTCTTT | CASSLSFRDTTKAFF
TRBJ2-2 | TRBV7-6 | - | few | TGTGCCAGCAGCCGACACAGGTCCGGGGAGCTGTTTTTT | CASSRHRSGELFF
TRBJ1-1 | TRBV2 | - | many | TGTGCCAGCAGACCAGACAGTTTTAACACTGAAGCTTTCTTT | CASRPDSFNTEAFF
TRBJ2-3 | TRBV20-1 | - | - | TGCGCCTTGTCGCGGGGTACGCAGTATTTT | CALSRGTQYF
TRBJ1-1 | TRBV7-9 | - | - | TGTGCCAGCAGCTTCAGGACCCTAGGGAACACTGAAGCTTTCTTT | CASSFRTLGNTEAFF
TRBJ2-5 | TRBV11-2 | - | few | TGTGCCAGCAGCTTAGATAACGGGGCACAAGAGACCCAGTACTTC | CASSLDNGAQETQYF
TRBJ2-1 | TRBV5-4 | TRBD1 | few | TGTGCCAGCAGCACCGGGACAGGTTCCTACAATGAGCAGTTCTTC | CASSTGTGSYNEQFF
TRBJ2-7 | TRBV2 | TRBD2 | many | TGTGCCAGCAGGGGGGACCTAGCGGGCCCCTACGAGCAGTACTTC | CASRGDLAGPYEQYF
TRBJ1-6 | TRBV5-5 | - | - | TGTGCCAGCAGCCCGAATTCGAACGACGGTTCACCCCTCCACTTT | CASSPNSNDGSPLHF
TRBJ1-3 | TRBV20-1 | - | - | TGCAGTGCTAGTCCCGGGAATACCATATATTTT | CSASPGNTIYF
TRBJ2-1 | TRBV30 | TRBD1 | few | TGTGCCTGGAGTGTCGGACAGGGTAATGAGCAGTTCTTC | CAWSVGQGNEQFF
TRBJ2-7 | TRBV7-2 | TRBD2 | many | TGTGCCAGCAGCTTAGGACTAGCGGTAGCCTACGAGCAGTACTTC | CASSLGLAVAYEQYF
TRBJ2-7 | TRBV29-1 | - | few | TGCAGCGTTGAAGCGACAAGTACCTACGAGCAGTACTTC | CSVEATSTYEQYF
TRBJ1-2 | TRBV30 | TRBD1 | - | TGTGCCTGGAGTGTTGGACAGGTCTCTAACTATGGCTACACCTTC | CAWSVGQVSNYGYTF
TRBJ1-2 | TRBV19 | - | - | TGTGCCAGTAGTATGGGGACCGCCTACACCTTC | CASSMGTAYTF
TRBJ2-1 | TRBV11-2 | TRBD2 | many | TGTGCCAGCAGCCAGAGCGGGGTATCCTACAATGAGCAGTTCTTC | CASSQSGVSYNEQFF